The 19 T cell receptor beta chains presented below share a single source sample, sequenced in a study of shared clonotypes between healthy human individuals. Using immunoSEQ multiplex PCR, the repertoire was profiled, and TCRdb retains in-frame clones only, with some absent. The table records approximately 1,000,000 clones, around 78% of them present only once. The sample comprised memory CD4+ T cells from PBMCs. Subset: CD45RA-negative fraction. The receptors come from a young man in good health. Some clones in this sample may be carry-over from other donors' samples.

The chain carries TRBV18 and TRBJ1-2, with D possibly TRBD1 on 5 matching bases. V was pared by 2 bases and J by 6 bases, with 19 bases between. The CDR3 is 16 residues long. CDR1 is KGHSH and CDR2 is LQKENI in the germline V gene. CDR3 in DNA: TGTGCCAGCTCACCATACGCGCATCGAGGGGAAGATGGCTACACCTTC. Protein: CASSPYAHRGEDGYTF.

This clone was seen ten or more times. The chain uses TRBV5-6 and TRBJ1-1, with 7 nucleotides matching TRBD1. The ends lost 5 bases at V and 6 bases at J; junction bases unmatched: 10. Germline V gene lookup returns CDR1 SGHDT and CDR2 YYEEEE. The CDR3 is 14 residues long. CDR3 residues: CASRKFTGDPEAFF. The CDR3 DNA sequence: TGTGCCAGCAGAAAATTCACAGGGGACCCTGAAGCTTTCTTT.

This clone was found a few times. The same CDR3 arises from other DNA sequences in this sample as well. The chain couples TRBV14 to TRBJ1-1; 7 positions match TRBD1. The germline V gene encodes CDR1 SGHDN and CDR2 FVKESK. Germline trimming cut 4 bases from V and 1 base from J; bases unmatched to any gene: 0. The CDR3 has 13 amino acids. This CDR3 is CASSRDRNTEAFF. In DNA form, the CDR3 reads TGTGCCAGCAGCCGGGACAGGAACACTGAAGCTTTCTTT.

The chain uses TRBV29-1 and TRBJ2-5; 7 bases match TRBD2. CDR1 and CDR2 (germline): SQVTM, ANQGSEA. V shed 6 bases and J 3 bases; nucleotides not matched to a gene: 7. The CDR3 has 13 amino acids. CDR3 DNA: TGCAGCGTCTTAACTAGCGCCAAAGAGACCCAGTACTTC. This gives the protein CSVLTSAKETQYF.

The genes are TRBV5-1 and TRBJ2-3; D is possibly TRBD1 (6 bases). The CDR3 contains 15 residues. Germline CDR1 SGHRS, CDR2 YFSETQ. V dropped 0 bases and J dropped 2 bases, with 10 bases sitting between them. The CDR3 is CASSLGGHITDTQYF. DNA for the CDR3: TGCGCCAGCAGCTTGGGGGGACATATCACAGATACGCAGTATTTT.

This chain links TRBV27 with TRBJ2-3; TRBD2 matches at 7 bases. Trimming removed 5 bases from V and 6 bases from J; junction bases left unmatched: 17. Germline values: CDR1 MNHEY, CDR2 SMNVEV (reference sequence). This CDR3 has 17 amino acids. The CDR3 protein is CASSAHLGREKVDTQYF. The DNA of the CDR3 is TGTGCCAGCAGTGCCCACCTGGGGCGGGAGAAGGTCGATACGCAGTATTTT.

The CDR3 protein is CASSFSGHSYEQYF. The CDR3 DNA sequence: TGTGCCAGCAGCTTTTCGGGCCATTCCTACGAGCAGTACTTC. This rearrangement joins TRBV5-4 to TRBJ2-7, with D uncertain. Trimming cost V 2 bases and J 1 base, with 10 bases left between them. Germline values: CDR1 SGHNT, CDR2 YYREEE (reference sequence). The length of the CDR3 is 14 residues.

The rearrangement uses TRBV29-1 and TRBJ2-1; the match to TRBD2 covers 11 bases. The CDR3 totals 17 residues. With 1 base clipped from V and 3 bases from J, the junction kept 8 bases outside the gene matches. The V gene's germline CDR1 is SQVTM and CDR2 ANQGSEA. CDR3 residues: CSVEGFAGTSGYNEQFF. The CDR3 DNA reads TGCAGCGTTGAAGGGTTCGCAGGGACTAGCGGCTACAATGAGCAGTTCTTC.

This clone occurred many times. The CDR3 DNA sequence: TGTGCTAGTGGTTCAAACGTAGCGGGAGCCGGGGAGCTGTTTTTT. Translation: CASGSNVAGAGELFF. The chain joins TRBV12-5 to TRBJ2-2, with 9 nucleotides matching TRBD2. Germline lookup yields CDR1 LGHNT and CDR2 FRNRAP. Germline trimming cut 4 bases from V and 6 bases from J; bases unmatched to any gene: 6. The CDR3 runs 15 residues.

This clone was recorded a few times. The chain links TRBV14 to TRBJ1-4; D not resolved. The CDR3 spans 12 residues. Trimming shortened V by 1 base and J by 7 bases, and 4 bases separated the two germline ends. Germline-derived CDR1 and CDR2 are SGHDN and FVKESK. Here the CDR3 DNA reads TGTGCCAGCAGCCAAGTCGGTGAAAAACTGTTTTTT. This translates into CASSQVGEKLFF.

This clone showed up just a few times. V is TRBV2 and J is TRBJ2-5; D may be TRBD2 (7 bases). The germline gives CDR1 SNHLY, CDR2 FYNNEI. V lost 6 bases and J 2 bases, leaving 16 bases between the germline ends. This CDR3 region has 15 residues. CDR3: CASRGGRFLQETQYF. The DNA for the CDR3 is TGTGCCAGCAGGGGGGGGCGGTTCTTACAAGAGACCCAGTACTTC.

V is TRBV18 and J is TRBJ2-1; D ambiguous. The V and J ends lost 0 bases and 7 bases respectively, with 13 bases between them. Germline CDR1 is KGHSH and CDR2 is LQKENI. The CDR3 spans 15 residues. The CDR3 spells CASSPPRGLGNEQFF. In DNA form, the CDR3 reads TGTGCCAGCTCACCACCGCGTGGCTTGGGGAATGAGCAGTTCTTC.

The chain recombines TRBV28 with TRBJ2-7; either TRBD1 or TRBD2 may fit D (5 bases each). Looked up from germline, CDR1 is MDHEN and CDR2 is SYDVKM. The CDR3 spans 15 residues. V lost 2 bases, J lost 0 bases, and 11 bases lay in between. CDR3 in amino acids: CASSLPGRASYEQYF. Here the CDR3 DNA reads TGTGCCAGCAGTTTACCAGGGCGGGCCTCCTACGAGCAGTACTTC.

There are a few counts of this clone. The sample carries other DNA sequences with the same CDR3. The chain has TRBV5-1 and TRBJ1-1; perhaps TRBD1 as D (5 bases). CDR3 length: 13 residues. Deletions cut 3 bases from V and 0 bases from J, with 6 bases between. Germline V gene lookup returns CDR1 SGHRS and CDR2 YFSETQ. CDR3 nucleotide sequence: TGCGCCAGCAGCTCGGGACTGAACACTGAAGCTTTCTTT. It specifies CASSSGLNTEAFF.

The V and J genes are TRBV29-1 and TRBJ2-7, with D possibly matching TRBD2 (5 bases). The germline gives CDR1 SQVTM, CDR2 ANQGSEA. The CDR3 has 14 amino acids. The V end was cut by 1 base, the J end by 4 bases, with 14 bases between. The CDR3 protein is CSVEGSGVPYEQYF. CDR3 bases: TGCAGCGTTGAAGGATCCGGGGTCCCGTACGAGCAGTACTTC.

This chain connects TRBV28 to TRBJ2-1; 8 nucleotides agree with TRBD2. This CDR3 region has 14 residues. Germline V gene sequence: CDR1 MDHEN, CDR2 SYDVKM. V gave up 3 bases and J gave up 4 bases; unmatched junction bases: 2. The CDR3: CASSLVAGYNEQFF. The DNA for the CDR3 is TGTGCCAGCAGTTTGGTAGCGGGATACAATGAGCAGTTCTTC.

The J gene is TRBJ1-3, the V gene TRBV5-8; no clear D. CDR1 SGHTS and CDR2 YDEGEE come from the germline V gene. CDR3 length equals 15 residues. The ends were cut back, 6 bases at V and 3 bases at J, with 16 bases in the middle. The CDR3 sequence is CASTSRSGNGNTIYF. The DNA of the CDR3 is TGTGCCAGCACATCCCGCTCCGGAAATGGAAACACCATATATTTT.

This clone was seen a handful of times. The rearrangement joins TRBV5-1 to TRBJ1-5, with D possibly TRBD1 on 6 matching bases. V lost 0 bases and J 5 bases, leaving 9 bases between the germline ends. From germline, CDR1 is SGHRS and CDR2 YFSETQ. This CDR3 is built from 14 residues. The CDR3 loop reads CASSLAAGDQPQHF. In DNA form, the CDR3 reads TGCGCCAGCAGCTTGGCGGCAGGGGATCAGCCCCAGCATTTT.

V gene TRBV28 combines with J gene TRBJ2-2, with 7 bases that match TRBD2. Germline V gives CDR1 MDHEN, CDR2 SYDVKM. The CDR3 contains 14 residues. J gave up 4 bases and V 8 bases, and 7 bases lay outside the gene matches. CDR3 loop: CASASPGGTGELFF. CDR3 nucleotide sequence: TGTGCCAGCGCCTCCCCGGGAGGCACCGGGGAGCTGTTTTTT.